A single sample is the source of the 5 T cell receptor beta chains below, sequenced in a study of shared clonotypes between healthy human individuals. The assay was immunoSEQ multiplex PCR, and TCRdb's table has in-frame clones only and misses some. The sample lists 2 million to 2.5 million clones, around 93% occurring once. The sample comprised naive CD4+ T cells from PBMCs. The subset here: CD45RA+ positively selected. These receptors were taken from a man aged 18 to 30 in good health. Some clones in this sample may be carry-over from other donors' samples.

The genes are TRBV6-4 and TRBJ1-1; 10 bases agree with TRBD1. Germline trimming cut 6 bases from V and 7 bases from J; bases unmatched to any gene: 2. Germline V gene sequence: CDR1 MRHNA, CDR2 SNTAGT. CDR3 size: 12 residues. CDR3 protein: CASSRTGGEAFF. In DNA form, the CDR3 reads TGTGCCAGCAGCCGGACAGGGGGTGAAGCTTTCTTT.

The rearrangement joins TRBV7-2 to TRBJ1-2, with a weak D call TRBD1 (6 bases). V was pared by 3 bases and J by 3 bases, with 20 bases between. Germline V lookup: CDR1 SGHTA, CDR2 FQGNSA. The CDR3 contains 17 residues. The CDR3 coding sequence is TGTGCCAGCAGCTTGCGGATGGGGGGGCAGTGGGACTATGGCTACACCTTC. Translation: CASSLRMGGQWDYGYTF.

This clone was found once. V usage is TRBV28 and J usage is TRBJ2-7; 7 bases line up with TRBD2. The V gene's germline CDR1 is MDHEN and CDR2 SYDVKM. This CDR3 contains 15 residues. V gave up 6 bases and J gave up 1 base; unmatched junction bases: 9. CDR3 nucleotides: TGTGCCAGCAGCCACGCTGGGGAGGGGTCCTACGAGCAGTACTTC. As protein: CASSHAGEGSYEQYF.

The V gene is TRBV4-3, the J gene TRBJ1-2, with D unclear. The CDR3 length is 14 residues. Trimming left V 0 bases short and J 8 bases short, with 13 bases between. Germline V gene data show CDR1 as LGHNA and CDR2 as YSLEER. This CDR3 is CASSQETTAGGYTF. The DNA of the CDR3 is TGCGCCAGCAGCCAAGAGACTACAGCGGGCGGCTACACCTTC.

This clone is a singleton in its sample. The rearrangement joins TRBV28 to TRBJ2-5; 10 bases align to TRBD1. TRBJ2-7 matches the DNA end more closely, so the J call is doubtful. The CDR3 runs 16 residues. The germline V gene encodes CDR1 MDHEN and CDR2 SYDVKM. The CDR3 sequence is CASSRTGGKNPYEQYF. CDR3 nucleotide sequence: TGTGCCAGCAGTCGGACAGGGGGGAAGAACCCCTACGAGCAGTACTTC.